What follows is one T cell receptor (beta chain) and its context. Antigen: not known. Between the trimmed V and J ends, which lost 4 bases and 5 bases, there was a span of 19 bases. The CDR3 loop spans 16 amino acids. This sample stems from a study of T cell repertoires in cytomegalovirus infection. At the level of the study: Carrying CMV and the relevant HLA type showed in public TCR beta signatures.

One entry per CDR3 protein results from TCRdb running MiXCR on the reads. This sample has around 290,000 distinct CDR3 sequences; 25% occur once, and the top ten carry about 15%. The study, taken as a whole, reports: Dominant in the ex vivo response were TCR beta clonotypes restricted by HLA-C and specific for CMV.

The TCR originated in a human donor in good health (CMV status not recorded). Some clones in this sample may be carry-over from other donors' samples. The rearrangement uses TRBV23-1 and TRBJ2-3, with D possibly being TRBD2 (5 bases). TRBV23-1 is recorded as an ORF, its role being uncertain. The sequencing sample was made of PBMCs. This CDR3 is CASSRLEGFLIDTQYF. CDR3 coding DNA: TGCGCCAGCAGTCGACTTGAGGGTTTCCTCATAGATACGCAGTATTTT.